This T cell receptor (beta chain) is drawn from a study of identical twins. Per germline, CDR1 ENHRY and CDR2 SYGVKD. The V gene lost 0 bases and the J gene lost 2 bases, with 8 bases spanning the gap. There are 14 residues in the CDR3. TCRdb itself ran the 5' RACE reads through MiXCR, one entry per CDR3 protein. In the table there are 1.5 million to 2 million distinct CDR3 sequences, around 29% of which are singletons. Note on this clonotype: A read error may be the cause here, since a much bigger clone is one base away.

The TCR comes from a newborn girl in good health. Sequences were obtained from cord blood. The J gene is TRBJ2-7, the V gene TRBV10-3; no firm D call. CDR3 in amino acids: CAISESAATYEQYF. The DNA of the CDR3 is TGTGCCATCAGTGAGTCGGCCGCGACCTACGAGCAGTACTTC.